This T cell receptor (beta chain) comes out of a study of shared clonotypes between healthy human individuals. Here immunoSEQ multiplex PCR was the method, and the copy in TCRdb shows in-frame clones only, minus some. The sample lists under 600,000 clones; 90% to 96% were seen once. The TCR sequence derives from a woman aged 30 to 39 in good health. The material sequenced was naive CD4+ T cells sorted from blood. The subset is: CD45RA+ positively selected.

CDR3 bases: TGCAGCGGGACTAGCGGGAGTTTCTACAATGAGCAGTTCTTC. As protein: CSGTSGSFYNEQFF. The chain has TRBV29-1 and TRBJ2-1, with 13 positions matching TRBD2. This CDR3 comprises 14 residues. CDR1 is SQVTM and CDR2 is ANQGSEA in the germline V gene. The ends lost 7 bases at V and 3 bases at J; junction bases unmatched: 3.